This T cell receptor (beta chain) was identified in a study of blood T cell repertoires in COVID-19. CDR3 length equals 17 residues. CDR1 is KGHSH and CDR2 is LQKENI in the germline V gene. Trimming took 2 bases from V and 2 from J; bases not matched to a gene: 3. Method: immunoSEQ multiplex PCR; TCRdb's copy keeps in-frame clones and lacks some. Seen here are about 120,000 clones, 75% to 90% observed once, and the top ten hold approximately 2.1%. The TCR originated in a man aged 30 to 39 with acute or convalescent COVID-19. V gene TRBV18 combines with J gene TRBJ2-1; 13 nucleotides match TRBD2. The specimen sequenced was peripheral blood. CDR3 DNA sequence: TGTGCCAGCTCACCAGGGACTAGCGGGGCCCCCTACAATGAGCAGTTCTTC. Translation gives CASSPGTSGAPYNEQFF.